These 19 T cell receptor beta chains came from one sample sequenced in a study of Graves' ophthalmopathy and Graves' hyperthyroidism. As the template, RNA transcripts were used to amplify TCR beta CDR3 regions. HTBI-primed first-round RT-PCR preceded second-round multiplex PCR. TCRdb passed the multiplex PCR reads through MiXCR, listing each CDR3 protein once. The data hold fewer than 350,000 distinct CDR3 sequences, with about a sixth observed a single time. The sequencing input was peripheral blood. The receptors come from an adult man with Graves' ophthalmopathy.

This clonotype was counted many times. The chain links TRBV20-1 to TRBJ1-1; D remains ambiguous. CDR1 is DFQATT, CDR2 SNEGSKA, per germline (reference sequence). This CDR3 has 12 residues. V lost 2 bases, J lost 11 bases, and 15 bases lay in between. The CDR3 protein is CSARPNSDWAFF. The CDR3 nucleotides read TGCAGTGCTAGACCCAACAGTGATTGGGCTTTCTTT.

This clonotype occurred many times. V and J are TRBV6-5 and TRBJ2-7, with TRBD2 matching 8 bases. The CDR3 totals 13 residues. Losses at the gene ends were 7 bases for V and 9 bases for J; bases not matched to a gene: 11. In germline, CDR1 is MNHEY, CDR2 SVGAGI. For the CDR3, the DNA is TGTGCCAGCACCCTGGCGGGGGGCGCGGGGCAGTACTTC. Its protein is CASTLAGGAGQYF.

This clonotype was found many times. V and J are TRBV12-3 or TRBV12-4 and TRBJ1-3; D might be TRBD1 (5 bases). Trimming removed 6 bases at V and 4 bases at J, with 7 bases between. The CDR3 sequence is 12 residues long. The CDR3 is CASRRQGNTIYF. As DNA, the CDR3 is TGTGCCAGCAGACGACAGGGAAACACCATATATTTT.

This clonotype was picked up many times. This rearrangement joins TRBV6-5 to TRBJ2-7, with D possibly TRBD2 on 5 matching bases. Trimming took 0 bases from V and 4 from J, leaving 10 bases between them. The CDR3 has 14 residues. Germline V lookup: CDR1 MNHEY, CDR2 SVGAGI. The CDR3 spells CASSYSRALYEQYF. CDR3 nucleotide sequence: TGTGCCAGCAGTTACTCGAGGGCCCTATACGAGCAGTACTTC.

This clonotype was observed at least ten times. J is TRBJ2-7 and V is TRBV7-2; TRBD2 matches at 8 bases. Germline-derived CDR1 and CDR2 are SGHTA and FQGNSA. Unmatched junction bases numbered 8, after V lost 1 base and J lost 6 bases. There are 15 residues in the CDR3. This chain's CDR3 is CASSLVGGRSGEQYF. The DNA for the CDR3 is TGTGCCAGCAGCTTAGTCGGCGGGAGGAGCGGCGAGCAGTACTTC. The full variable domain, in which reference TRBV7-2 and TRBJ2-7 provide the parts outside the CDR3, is GAGVSQSPSNKVTEKGKDVELRCDPISGHTALYWYRQSLGQGLEFLIYFQGNSAPDKSGLPSDRFSAERTGGSVSTLTIQRTQQEDSAVYLCASSLVGGRSGEQYFGPGTRLTVT.

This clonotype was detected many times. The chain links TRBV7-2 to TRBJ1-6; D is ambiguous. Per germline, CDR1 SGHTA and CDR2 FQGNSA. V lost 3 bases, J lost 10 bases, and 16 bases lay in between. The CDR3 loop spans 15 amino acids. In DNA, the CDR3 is TGTGCCAGCAGCTTGGGCCGCACGCCGGGCTCACCCCTCCACTTT. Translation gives CASSLGRTPGSPLHF.

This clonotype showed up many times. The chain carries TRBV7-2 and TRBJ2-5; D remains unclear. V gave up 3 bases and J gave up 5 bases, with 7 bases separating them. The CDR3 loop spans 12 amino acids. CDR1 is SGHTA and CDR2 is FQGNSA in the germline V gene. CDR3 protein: CASSFYMETQYF. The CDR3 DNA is TGTGCCAGCAGCTTCTATATGGAGACCCAGTACTTC.

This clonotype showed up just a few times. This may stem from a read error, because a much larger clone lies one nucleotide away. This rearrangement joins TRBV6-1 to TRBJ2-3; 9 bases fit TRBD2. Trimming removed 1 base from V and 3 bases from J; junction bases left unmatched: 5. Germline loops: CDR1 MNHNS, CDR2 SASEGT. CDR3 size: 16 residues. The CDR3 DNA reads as TGTGCCAGCAGTGAAGGAGCGGGAGGTCGGACAGATACGCAGTATTTT. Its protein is CASSEGAGGRTDTQYF.

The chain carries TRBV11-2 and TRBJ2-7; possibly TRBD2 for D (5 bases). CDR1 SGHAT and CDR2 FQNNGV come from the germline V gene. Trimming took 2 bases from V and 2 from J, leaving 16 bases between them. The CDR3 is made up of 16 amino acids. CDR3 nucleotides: TGTGCCAGCAGCTTAATCTCCACTCGGGGAGCCTACGAGCAGTACTTC. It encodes CASSLISTRGAYEQYF.

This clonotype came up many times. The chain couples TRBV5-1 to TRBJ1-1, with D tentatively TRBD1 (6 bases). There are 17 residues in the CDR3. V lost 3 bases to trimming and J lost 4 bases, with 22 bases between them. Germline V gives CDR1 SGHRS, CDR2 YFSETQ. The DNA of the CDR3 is TGCGCCAGCAGCTGGACCTCCGGGGGCGGCAAAAGCACTGAAGCTTTCTTT. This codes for CASSWTSGGGKSTEAFF.

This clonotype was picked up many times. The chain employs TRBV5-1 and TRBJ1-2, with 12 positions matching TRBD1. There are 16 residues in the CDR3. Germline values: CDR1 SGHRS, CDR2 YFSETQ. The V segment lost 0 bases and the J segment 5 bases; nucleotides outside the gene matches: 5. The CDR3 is CASSLVGQGADYGYTF. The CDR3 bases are TGCGCCAGCAGCTTGGTGGGACAGGGGGCCGATTATGGCTACACCTTC.

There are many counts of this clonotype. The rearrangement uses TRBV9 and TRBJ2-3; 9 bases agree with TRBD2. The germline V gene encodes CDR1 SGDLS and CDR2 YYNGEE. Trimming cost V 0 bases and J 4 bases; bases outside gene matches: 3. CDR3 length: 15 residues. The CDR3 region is CASSVGAGGSDTQYF. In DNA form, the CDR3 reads TGTGCCAGCAGCGTAGGGGCGGGGGGGTCAGATACGCAGTATTTT. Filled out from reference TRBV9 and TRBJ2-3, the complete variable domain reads DSGVTQTPKHLITATGQRVTLRCSPRSGDLSVYWYQQSLDQGLQFLIQYYNGEERAKGNILERFSAQQFPDLHSELNLSSLELGDSALYFCASSVGAGGSDTQYFGPGTRLTVL.

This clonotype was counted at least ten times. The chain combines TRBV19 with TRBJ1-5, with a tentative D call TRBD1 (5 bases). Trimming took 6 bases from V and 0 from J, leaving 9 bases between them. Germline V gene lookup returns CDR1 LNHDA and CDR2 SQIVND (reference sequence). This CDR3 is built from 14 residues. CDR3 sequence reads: CASSGTGSNQPQHF. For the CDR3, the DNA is TGTGCCAGTAGCGGCACAGGTAGCAATCAGCCCCAGCATTTT.

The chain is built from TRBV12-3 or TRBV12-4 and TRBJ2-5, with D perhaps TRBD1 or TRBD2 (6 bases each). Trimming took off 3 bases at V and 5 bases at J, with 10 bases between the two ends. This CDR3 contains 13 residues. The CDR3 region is CASSFGGHETQYF. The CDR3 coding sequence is TGTGCCAGCAGTTTTGGGGGGCATGAGACCCAGTACTTC.

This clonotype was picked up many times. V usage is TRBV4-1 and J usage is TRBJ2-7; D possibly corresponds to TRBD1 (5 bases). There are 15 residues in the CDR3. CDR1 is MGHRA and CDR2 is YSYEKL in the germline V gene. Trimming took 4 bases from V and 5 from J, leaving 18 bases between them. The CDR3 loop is CASSLRSGYRHEQYF. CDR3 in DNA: TGCGCCAGCAGCCTAAGATCAGGGTATCGCCACGAGCAGTACTTC.

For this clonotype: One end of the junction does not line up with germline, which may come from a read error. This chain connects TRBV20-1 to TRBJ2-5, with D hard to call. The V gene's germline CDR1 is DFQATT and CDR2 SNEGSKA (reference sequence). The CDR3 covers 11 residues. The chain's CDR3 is CSARDPYDQYF. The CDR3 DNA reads TGTAGTGCTAGAGATCCCTACGATCAGTACTTC.

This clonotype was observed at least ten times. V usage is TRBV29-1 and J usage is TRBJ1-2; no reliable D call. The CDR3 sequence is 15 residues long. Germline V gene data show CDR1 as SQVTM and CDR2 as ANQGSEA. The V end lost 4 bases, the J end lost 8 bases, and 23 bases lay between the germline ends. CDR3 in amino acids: CSVVFLTTVSGGYTF. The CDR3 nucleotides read TGCAGCGTTGTTTTCCTTACAACAGTCTCAGGCGGCTACACCTTC.

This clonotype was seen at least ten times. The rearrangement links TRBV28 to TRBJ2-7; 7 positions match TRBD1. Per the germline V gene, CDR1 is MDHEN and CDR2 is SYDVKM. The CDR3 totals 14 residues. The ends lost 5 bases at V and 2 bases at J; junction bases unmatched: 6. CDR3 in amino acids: CASSPIGTAYEQYF. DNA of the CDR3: TGTGCCAGCAGTCCAATCGGGACAGCCTACGAGCAGTACTTC.

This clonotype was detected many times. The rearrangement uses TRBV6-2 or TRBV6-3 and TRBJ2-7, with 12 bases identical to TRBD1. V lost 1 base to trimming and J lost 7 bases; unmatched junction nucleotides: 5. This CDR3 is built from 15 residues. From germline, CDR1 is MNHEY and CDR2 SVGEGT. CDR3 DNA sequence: TGTGCCAGCAGTTACTGGGGACAGGGGGCTGAGGAGCAGTACTTC. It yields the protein CASSYWGQGAEEQYF.